Listed below are T cell receptor beta chains from one sample, sequenced in a study of blood T cell repertoires in COVID-19. The table came from immunoSEQ multiplex PCR; TCRdb's copy has only in-frame clones and leaves some out. This sample has around 250,000 clones; around 90% occur once, and the top ten carry roughly 1.6%. The material sequenced was PBMCs or T cells enriched from blood (not recorded which). The receptors shown here come from a woman aged 45 to 65 who had recovered from COVID-19. Both conserved end residues are part of each CDR3. The order of the fields is J gene, V gene, D gene, clone size, CDR3 protein, CDR3 DNA. The D gene is left open where the match is weak. Size tells how often a clone was seen (once, few, many) or the class of an expanded clone, and some rows leave it out.

>TRBJ1-6|TRBV13|TRBD1|-
CASSFTGQGNSPLHF
TGTGCCAGCAGCTTCACTGGACAGGGTAATTCACCCCTCCACTTT
>TRBJ1-6|TRBV23-1|TRBD1|-
CASSPGTGGRLSPLHF
TGCGCCAGCAGTCCCGGGACAGGGGGTAGGCTATCACCCCTCCACTTT
>TRBJ2-5|TRBV6-5|-|-
CASSYSGGKETQYF
TGTGCCAGCAGTTATTCCGGGGGAAAAGAGACCCAGTACTTC
>TRBJ1-3|TRBV28|-|-
CATLGGPGNTIYF
TGTGCCACCCTCGGGGGGCCTGGAAACACCATATATTTT
>TRBJ2-2|TRBV27|-|-
CASSFSRTGTGELFF
TGTGCCAGCAGTTTTAGCAGAACGGGGACCGGGGAGCTGTTTTTT
>TRBJ2-7|TRBV12-3/TRBV12-4|TRBD2|-
CASARLAEYEQYF
TGTGCCAGCGCCAGACTAGCGGAATACGAGCAGTACTTC
>TRBJ2-4|TRBV19|-|-
CASSIVGDGLLAKNIQYF
TGTGCCAGTAGTATAGTGGGGGACGGACTACTAGCCAAAAACATTCAGTACTTC
>TRBJ1-2|TRBV28|-|-
CASSLQGNGYTF
TGTGCCAGCAGTTTACAGGGGAATGGCTACACCTTC
>TRBJ2-1|TRBV4-3|TRBD2|-
CASSQGLAYYNEQFF
TGCGCCAGCAGCCAGGGACTAGCGTATTACAATGAGCAGTTCTTC
>TRBJ2-7|TRBV6-2/TRBV6-3|-|-
CASSTTGGQYF
TGTGCCAGCAGCACCACTGGTGGGCAGTACTTC
>TRBJ2-3|TRBV30|-|-
CAWSVLADTQYF
TGTGCCTGGAGTGTTCTAGCAGATACGCAGTATTTT
>TRBJ2-5|TRBV2|TRBD1|-
CASSGQGQARETQYF
TGTGCCAGCAGTGGACAGGGTCAGGCTAGGGAGACCCAGTACTTC
>TRBJ1-1|TRBV9|TRBD1|-
CASSVVYGTGGNTEAFF
TGTGCCAGCAGCGTAGTGTACGGGACAGGTGGGAACACTGAAGCTTTCTTT
>TRBJ2-7|TRBV3-1/TRBV3-2|TRBD2|-
CASSPKTSGKSYEQYF
TGTGCCAGCAGCCCAAAAACTAGCGGGAAGTCCTACGAGCAGTACTTC
>TRBJ1-1|TRBV11-2|TRBD1|-
CASSPDRGRVEAFF
TGTGCCAGCAGCCCTGACAGGGGGCGGGTTGAAGCTTTCTTT
>TRBJ2-1|TRBV5-4|TRBD2|-
CASSSRDYYNEQFF
TGTGCCAGCAGCTCCCGGGACTATTACAATGAGCAGTTCTTC
>TRBJ1-2|TRBV12-5|-|-
CASGSTRTAPFGYTF
TGTGCTAGTGGTTCTACTAGGACCGCACCTTTTGGCTACACCTTC
>TRBJ1-6|TRBV7-3|-|few
CASSLSGGPSPLHF
TGTGCCAGCAGCTTATCCGGGGGTCCTTCACCCCTCCACTTT
>TRBJ2-3|TRBV7-3|TRBD2|-
CASSPGMGTSQQYF
TGTGCCAGCAGCCCGGGAATGGGGACTAGCCAGCAGTATTTT
>TRBJ2-4|TRBV9|-|-
CASSVGVIAKNIQYF
TGTGCCAGCAGCGTAGGTGTAATAGCCAAAAACATTCAGTACTTC
>TRBJ1-5|TRBV4-1|TRBD1|-
CASSQGQGAGQPQHF
TGCGCCAGCAGCCAAGGGCAGGGGGCTGGTCAGCCCCAGCATTTT
>TRBJ1-2|TRBV3-1/TRBV3-2|TRBD1|-
CASSHRQGFNYGYTF
TGTGCCAGCAGCCACCGACAGGGATTTAACTATGGCTACACCTTC
>TRBJ2-1|TRBV19|TRBD2|-
CASSIRTSGSVEQFF
TGTGCCAGTAGTATCCGGACTAGCGGGAGTGTTGAGCAGTTCTTC
>TRBJ1-3|TRBV5-1|-|-
CASSQEGDYSGNTIYF
TGCGCCAGCAGCCAGGAAGGTGACTACTCTGGAAACACCATATATTTT
>TRBJ2-7|TRBV18|TRBD2|-
CASSPYGGRDYEQYF
TGTGCCAGCTCACCATATGGTGGGAGGGACTACGAGCAGTACTTC
>TRBJ2-3|TRBV18|TRBD2|-
CASSPGTSGITDTQYF
TGTGCCAGCTCACCAGGGACTAGCGGTATCACAGATACGCAGTATTTT
>TRBJ2-1|TRBV5-6|-|-
CASSPLLRTEQFF
TGTGCCAGCAGCCCTTTACTGAGAACTGAGCAGTTCTTC
>TRBJ2-7|TRBV5-5|-|-
CASSLGPASSEQYF
TGTGCCAGCAGCTTGGGTCCGGCCTCTAGCGAGCAGTACTTC
>TRBJ1-6|TRBV10-3|-|-
CAIRRLENSPLHF
TGTGCCATCAGGCGTCTGGAGAATTCACCCCTCCACTTT
>TRBJ2-5|TRBV2|-|-
CASSFSFQETQYF
TGTGCCAGCTCTTTTAGTTTCCAAGAGACCCAGTACTTC
>TRBJ1-4|TRBV19|-|-
CASSKRGGFGEKLFF
TGTGCCAGTAGTAAGAGAGGGGGTTTTGGAGAAAAACTGTTTTTT
>TRBJ1-1|TRBV7-9|-|few
CASSFGANEAFF
TGTGCCAGCAGCTTCGGAGCCAATGAAGCTTTCTTT
>TRBJ2-6|TRBV28|-|-
CASRGGQSGANVLTF
TGTGCCAGCAGGGGGGGACAGTCTGGGGCCAACGTCCTGACTTTC
>TRBJ2-1|TRBV10-2|-|-
CASSLTFYNEQFF
TGCGCCAGCAGTCTGACTTTTTACAATGAGCAGTTCTTC
>TRBJ2-3|TRBV5-1|TRBD1|-
CASTKTGGGTDTQYF
TGCGCCAGCACCAAAACAGGGGGCGGGACAGATACGCAGTATTTT
>TRBJ2-1|TRBV6-5|TRBD1|-
CASRPTPDRGPFF
TGTGCCAGCAGACCAACGCCAGACAGGGGGCCGTTCTTC
>TRBJ2-7|TRBV6-2/TRBV6-3|TRBD1|-
CASSYTDRGVYEQYF
TGTGCCAGCAGTTACACAGACAGGGGGGTTTACGAGCAGTACTTC
>TRBJ1-6|TRBV18|-|few
CASSLDSGYNSPLHF
TGTGCCAGCTCTCTGGACAGTGGATATAATTCACCCCTCCACTTT
>TRBJ2-5|TRBV5-5|-|-
CASSLAGLEPQYF
TGTGCCAGCAGCTTGGCGGGGTTGGAACCCCAGTACTTC
>TRBJ1-2|TRBV29-1|-|-
CSVARQDYGYTF
TGCAGCGTTGCTCGGCAGGACTATGGCTACACCTTC
>TRBJ2-7|TRBV7-9|-|-
CASSLQTVSSYEQYF
TGTGCCAGCAGCTTACAGACAGTAAGCTCCTACGAGCAGTACTTC
>TRBJ2-7|TRBV9|TRBD1|few
CASSQGQGMPYEQYF
TGTGCCAGCAGCCAGGGACAGGGGATGCCCTACGAGCAGTACTTC
>TRBJ1-6|TRBV28|-|-
CASALTLEFSPLHF
TGTGCCAGCGCCCTGACACTCGAGTTTTCACCCCTCCACTTT
>TRBJ2-1|TRBV5-1|-|-
CASSLLKGLEQFF
TGCGCCAGCAGCTTGTTGAAGGGGCTAGAGCAGTTCTTC
>TRBJ2-2|TRBV10-3|-|-
CATKGISGTIDGELFF
TGTGCCACCAAGGGAATAAGCGGGACAATTGACGGGGAGCTGTTTTTT
>TRBJ2-2|TRBV5-1|TRBD1|once
CASSLEGVGQSNTGELFF
TGCGCCAGCAGCTTGGAGGGGGTGGGACAGTCGAACACCGGGGAGCTGTTTTTT
>TRBJ1-6|TRBV19|-|once
CATTPGQKNSPLHF
TGTGCCACCACCCCTGGACAGAAAAATTCACCCCTCCACTTT
>TRBJ1-2|TRBV28|-|-
CASSISSGSYGYTF
TGTGCCAGCAGTATCTCCTCCGGGAGCTATGGCTACACCTTC
>TRBJ2-2|TRBV19|TRBD1|-
CASSAGTGVTGELFF
TGTGCCAGTAGCGCCGGGACAGGGGTCACCGGGGAGCTGTTTTTT
>TRBJ1-6|TRBV4-1|-|-
CASSQEKLERGNSPLHF
TGCGCCAGCAGCCAAGAAAAGTTGGAAAGGGGAAACTCACCCCTCCACTTT